This T cell receptor beta chain was recorded in a study of tumor T cells in aggressive B-cell lymphoma. Only in-frame clones appear in the TCRdb table, and some are missing; sequencing was by immunoSEQ multiplex PCR. Of 1,500 to 2,000 clones in the sample, approximately 91% were seen once. The CDR3 is 15 amino acids. V shed 4 bases, J shed 3 bases, and the junction held 10 bases outside the gene matches. Per the germline V gene, CDR1 is GTSNPN and CDR2 is SVGIG (reference sequence). The source is an adult with diffuse large B cell lymphoma. The rearrangement uses TRBV30 and TRBJ1-1; 8 nucleotides agree with TRBD1. The sequenced sample consisted of tumor tissue. The chain's CDR3 is CAWMTAGGYDTEAFF. The DNA of the CDR3 is TGTGCCTGGATGACTGCAGGGGGCTACGACACTGAAGCTTTCTTT. Variable domain in full (rest from reference TRBV30 and TRBJ1-1): SQTIHQWPATLVQPVGSPLSLECTVEGTSNPNLYWYRQAAGRGLQLLFYSVGIGQISSEVPQNLSASRPQDRQFILSSKKLLLSDSGFYLCAWMTAGGYDTEAFFGQGTRLTVV.